These T cell receptor beta chains were read from a single sample in a study of shared clonotypes between healthy human individuals. Repertoires were generated with immunoSEQ multiplex PCR, while TCRdb's copy carries only in-frame clones and drops some. The data show 1.5 million to 2.5 million clones, about 95% seen once. Sequencing input: naive CD8+ T cells sorted from blood. All receptors come from a man aged 18 to 30 in good health. Both conserved end residues are part of each CDR3. The D gene is left open where the match is weak. Part of the rows lack a size; the others show once, few, many or a class for expanded clones.

V gene,clone size,D gene,J gene,CDR3 protein,CDR3 DNA
TRBV7-6,NA,TRBD2,TRBJ2-1,CASSFVVSGSSYNEQFF,TGTGCCAGCAGCTTTGTAGTTAGCGGGAGCTCCTACAATGAGCAGTTCTTC
TRBV7-9,NA,NA,TRBJ2-7,CASSPHGGLSTYEQYF,TGTGCCAGCAGCCCCCACGGGGGCCTAAGCACGTACGAGCAGTACTTC
TRBV10-3,NA,NA,TRBJ2-1,CAISEGSGSINEQFF,TGTGCCATCAGTGAAGGTAGTGGGAGTATTAATGAGCAGTTCTTC
TRBV9,NA,TRBD2,TRBJ2-3,CASSGPGTSGSRGPDTQYF,TGTGCCAGCAGCGGCCCCGGGACTAGCGGGAGTAGAGGCCCAGATACGCAGTATTTT
TRBV10-2,NA,TRBD1,TRBJ2-5,CATTGQQETQYF,TGCGCCACTACGGGACAGCAAGAGACCCAGTACTTC
TRBV10-3,NA,NA,TRBJ2-2,CAISGHLETGELFF,TGTGCCATCAGTGGACACTTAGAGACCGGGGAGCTGTTTTTT
TRBV29-1,NA,NA,TRBJ2-2,CSAFQITGELFF,TGCAGCGCCTTTCAGATTACCGGGGAGCTGTTTTTT
TRBV27,NA,TRBD2,TRBJ2-1,CASRTIAGAHSNNEQFF,TGTGCCAGCAGGACTATAGCGGGGGCCCATTCAAACAATGAGCAGTTCTTC
TRBV18,NA,NA,TRBJ2-3,CASSRSGTDTQYF,TGTGCCAGCTCACGCTCGGGAACAGATACGCAGTATTTT
TRBV5-4,few,NA,TRBJ1-1,CASSLGVGLEAFF,TGTGCCAGCAGCTTGGGGGTGGGGCTTGAAGCTTTCTTT
TRBV6-6,NA,NA,TRBJ2-1,CASGSTESSYNEQFF,TGTGCCAGCGGGTCGACCGAAAGCTCCTACAATGAGCAGTTCTTC
TRBV2,NA,NA,TRBJ1-6,CASSEGGEGNSPLHF,TGTGCCAGCAGTGAAGGGGGGGAAGGTAATTCACCCCTCCACTTT
TRBV28,NA,NA,TRBJ2-1,CASSPRRASSYNEQFF,TGTGCCAGCAGTCCCCGACGGGCGAGCTCCTACAATGAGCAGTTCTTC
TRBV5-4,NA,NA,TRBJ2-7,CASSPEEAAYEQYF,TGTGCCAGCAGCCCCGAAGAAGCCGCCTACGAGCAGTACTTC